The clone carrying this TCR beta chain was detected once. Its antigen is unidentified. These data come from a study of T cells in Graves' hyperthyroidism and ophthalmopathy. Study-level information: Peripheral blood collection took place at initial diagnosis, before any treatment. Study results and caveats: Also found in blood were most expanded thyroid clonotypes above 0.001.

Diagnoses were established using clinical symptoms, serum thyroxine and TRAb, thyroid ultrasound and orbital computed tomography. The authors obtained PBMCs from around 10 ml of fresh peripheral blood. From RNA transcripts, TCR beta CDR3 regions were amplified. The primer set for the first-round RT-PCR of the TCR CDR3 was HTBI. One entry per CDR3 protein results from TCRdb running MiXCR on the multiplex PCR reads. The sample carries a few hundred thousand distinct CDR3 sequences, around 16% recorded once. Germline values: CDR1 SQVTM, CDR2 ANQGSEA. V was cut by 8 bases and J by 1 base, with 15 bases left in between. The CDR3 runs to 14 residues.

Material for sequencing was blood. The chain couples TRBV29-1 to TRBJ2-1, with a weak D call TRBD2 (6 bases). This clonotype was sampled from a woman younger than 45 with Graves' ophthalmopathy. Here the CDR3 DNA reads TGCAGCATTCGGACTACCCTATCCTACAATGAGCAGTTCTTC. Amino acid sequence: CSIRTTLSYNEQFF.